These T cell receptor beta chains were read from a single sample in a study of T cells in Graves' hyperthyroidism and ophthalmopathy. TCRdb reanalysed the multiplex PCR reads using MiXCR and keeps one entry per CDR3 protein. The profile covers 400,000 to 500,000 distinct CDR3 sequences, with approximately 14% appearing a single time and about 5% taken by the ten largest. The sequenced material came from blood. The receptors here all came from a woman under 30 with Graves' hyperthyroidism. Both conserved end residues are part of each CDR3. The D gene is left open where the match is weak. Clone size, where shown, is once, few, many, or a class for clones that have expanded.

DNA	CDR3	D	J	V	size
TGCAGTGCTAGGGGGGGGAGCCTAACCTACGAGCAGTACTTC	CSARGGSLTYEQYF	TRBD2	TRBJ2-7	TRBV20-1	-
TGTGCCAGCAGCAGTACTCAGAACACCGGGGAGCTGTTTTTT	CASSSTQNTGELFF	-	TRBJ2-2	TRBV5-4	-
TGTGCCAGCAGCCCCCGGGACAAAGATCAGCCCCAGCATTTT	CASSPRDKDQPQHF	-	TRBJ1-5	TRBV12-3/TRBV12-4	many
TGTGCCAGCAACTTGGCAGCCTACAATGAGCAGTTCTTC	CASNLAAYNEQFF	-	TRBJ2-1	TRBV7-2	-
TGTGCCAGCAGCCAAGGCAGCGGATCGGGTAAAGAGACCCAGTACTTC	CASSQGSGSGKETQYF	-	TRBJ2-5	TRBV3-1	few
TGCAGCGTTGCCCGGGGGAATAGCGGGAGCACAGATACGCAGTATTTT	CSVARGNSGSTDTQYF	TRBD2	TRBJ2-3	TRBV29-1	many
TGTGCCAGCAGCTTCGGCGGGGGGTACAATGAGCAGTTCTTC	CASSFGGGYNEQFF	TRBD2	TRBJ2-1	TRBV7-3	-
TGTGCCAGCAGTTACGGGGCAGGACGGTACACTGAAGCTTTCTTT	CASSYGAGRYTEAFF	-	TRBJ1-1	TRBV6-5	-
TGTGCCAGCAGCTTAATCCGGGCTACTAGCAATGAGCAGTTCTTC	CASSLIRATSNEQFF	-	TRBJ2-1	TRBV7-3	many
TGTGCCAGCAGCTTCTATGTAGATCGGGCAGAGACCCAGTACTTC	CASSFYVDRAETQYF	-	TRBJ2-5	TRBV7-8	few
TGTGCCACTGCAGCGGGACAGCAAGAGACCCAGTACTTC	CATAAGQQETQYF	-	TRBJ2-5	TRBV10-3	many
TGTGCCAGCAGCCAGCCCTTTTACGGACAGGGGAGCGGCGATGAGCAGTTCTTC	CASSQPFYGQGSGDEQFF	TRBD1	TRBJ2-1	TRBV5-4	many
TGTGCCAGCAGTCTCTACAGGGGGCGCACAGATACGCAGTATTTT	CASSLYRGRTDTQYF	TRBD1	TRBJ2-3	TRBV28	many
TGTGCCAGTAGTACGACAGGAGTGACGCAGTATTTT	CASSTTGVTQYF	-	TRBJ2-3	TRBV19	few
TGTGCCAGCAGGAGCGTGACAGGGTTCTATGGCTACACCTTC	CASRSVTGFYGYTF	TRBD1	TRBJ1-2	TRBV7-2	many
TGTGCCAGCAGTCTTAGACTAGCGGGGAACCTTGACAATGAGCAGTTCTTC	CASSLRLAGNLDNEQFF	TRBD2	TRBJ2-1	TRBV12-3/TRBV12-4	-
TGTGCCAGCAGCCAAGAGGGCCAGGGCTCTGGAAACACCATATATTTT	CASSQEGQGSGNTIYF	-	TRBJ1-3	TRBV3-1	few
TGTGCCAGCAGTATTCTAGCGGGAGGCTACAATGAGCAGTTCTTC	CASSILAGGYNEQFF	TRBD2	TRBJ2-1	TRBV28	many
TGCGCCAGCAGCAGACTAGCGGGAGAGGCCCAGTACTTC	CASSRLAGEAQYF	TRBD2	TRBJ2-5	TRBV27	-
TGTGCCAGCAGACCCCACCCGACAGCTCCTAACACTGAAGCTTTCTTT	CASRPHPTAPNTEAFF	-	TRBJ1-1	TRBV6-1	many
TGTGCCAGCAGCTTCCAAGCACGAAGTGCTAGCAGGAGGGGGAATGAGCAGTTCTTC	CASSFQARSASRRGNEQFF	-	TRBJ2-1	TRBV7-2	many
TGTGCCAGCAGCCCGACAGGGGGCTACGAGCGGTACTTC	CASSPTGGYERYF	TRBD1	TRBJ2-7	TRBV7-2	few
TGTGCCAGCAGCGTAGCGGTAGGGGGTTCCTACGAGCAGTACTTC	CASSVAVGGSYEQYF	-	TRBJ2-7	TRBV9	-
TGTGCCAGCAGTTACGCAGGGGACCGGGAGCAGTACTTC	CASSYAGDREQYF	-	TRBJ2-7	TRBV6-2/TRBV6-3	many
TGTGCCAGCAGGGGGGGCGCAAGCTCCTACAATGAGCAGTTCTTC	CASRGGASSYNEQFF	-	TRBJ2-1	TRBV2	many
TGTGCCAGCAGTAGAGATACCGGGACAGGGAATTCACCCCTCCACTTT	CASSRDTGTGNSPLHF	TRBD1	TRBJ1-6	TRBV2	many
TGTGCCAGCACATACCTGGTACAGGGGGCCGGGGAGCTGTTTTTT	CASTYLVQGAGELFF	TRBD1	TRBJ2-2	TRBV12-3/TRBV12-4	-
TGTGCCAGCAGCTCAAACAGGGAGAACACTGAAGCTTTCTTT	CASSSNRENTEAFF	-	TRBJ1-1	TRBV11-2	-
TGTGCCAGCAGTTACTGGGGGACCTCCTACGAGCAGTACTTC	CASSYWGTSYEQYF	-	TRBJ2-7	TRBV6-2/TRBV6-3	many
TGCGCCAGCAGCCAAGACCCTCGCGGGAGTAGCACAGATACGCAGTATTTT	CASSQDPRGSSTDTQYF	TRBD2	TRBJ2-3	TRBV4-3	many
TGTGCCAGCAGCTTCAGTTGGGGTGAGGGCAATCAGCCCCAGCATTTT	CASSFSWGEGNQPQHF	-	TRBJ1-5	TRBV7-9	many
TGTGCCGGCAGCGCTGGGTCTAGCGGGGTTTACGAGCAGTACTTC	CAGSAGSSGVYEQYF	TRBD2	TRBJ2-7	TRBV14	-
TGTGCCAGCAGCATGAGGACAGGGGGCGCCTACAATGAGCAGTTCTTC	CASSMRTGGAYNEQFF	TRBD1	TRBJ2-1	TRBV7-3	many
TGTGCCAGCAGCTTAAGTCCGTCTTATAATTCACCCCTCCACTTT	CASSLSPSYNSPLHF	-	TRBJ1-6	TRBV5-6	few
TGCAGTGCTAGAGAGGGACATTACGAGCAGTACTTC	CSAREGHYEQYF	-	TRBJ2-7	TRBV20-1	-
TGTGCCAGCAGCTTATTACGGGAGTACTACGAGCAGTACTTC	CASSLLREYYEQYF	-	TRBJ2-7	TRBV7-8	many
TGCGCCAGCAGCCGGGAAGGGATTAACTATGGCTACACCTTC	CASSREGINYGYTF	-	TRBJ1-2	TRBV5-1	many